These 5 T cell receptor beta chains originate from one sample sequenced in a study of Ad26.COV2.S vaccination and SARS-CoV-2 variants. The treatment is: roughly 19 received Ad26.COV2.S at low or high dose, single or two shots; roughly 5 received placebo; per-sample allocation not given. At day 63 after the first vaccine or placebo injection, samples were drawn. The table came from immunoSEQ multiplex PCR; TCRdb's copy has only in-frame clones and leaves some out. The sample yields over 300,000 clones, 83% seen once. The starting material was peripheral blood, obtained in a trial of Ad26.COV2.S vaccine versus placebo. The receptors come from a person aged 18-65 years who received the Ad26.COV2.S COVID-19 vaccine or a placebo.

The chain links TRBV5-5 to TRBJ2-3; 10 nucleotides line up with TRBD1. After removal of 6 bases from V and 4 bases from J, the junction contained 14 bases not matched to a gene. The CDR3 runs 17 residues. The V gene's germline CDR1 is SGHKS and CDR2 YYEKEE (reference sequence). CDR3 in amino acids: CASTPRDRGLDPDTQYF. For the CDR3, the DNA is TGTGCCAGCACCCCGAGGGACAGGGGTCTCGACCCAGATACGCAGTATTTT. The whole variable domain, filled in from reference TRBV5-5 and TRBJ2-3, reads DAGVTQSPTHLIKTRGQQVTLRCSPISGHKSVSWYQQVLGQGPQFIFQYYEKEERGRGNFPDRFSARQFPNYSSELNVNALLLGDSALYLCASTPRDRGLDPDTQYFGPGTRLTVL.

V usage is TRBV9 and J usage is TRBJ1-6; D is ambiguous. The germline V gene encodes CDR1 SGDLS and CDR2 YYNGEE. The CDR3 has 13 amino acids. Trimming removed 0 bases from V and 5 bases from J, with 3 bases in between. Here the CDR3 DNA reads TGTGCCAGCAGCGTAGTCGATAATTCACCCCTCCACTTT. It translates to CASSVVDNSPLHF.

V usage is TRBV2 and J usage is TRBJ1-3; D might be TRBD1 (5 bases). V was pared by 1 base and J by 1 base, with 5 bases between. CDR3 length: 14 amino acids. CDR1 and CDR2 (germline): SNHLY, FYNNEI. CDR3 DNA sequence: TGTGCCAGCAGTGAAGGGGGGTCTGGAAACACCATATATTTT. It is translated as CASSEGGSGNTIYF.

With respect to this clone: Other DNA sequences in the same sample also yield this CDR3. The chain is built from TRBV5-1 and TRBJ1-5; D remains unclear. CDR1 and CDR2 (germline): SGHRS, YFSETQ. CDR3 length: 13 amino acids. The germline V and J ends were trimmed by 0 bases and 2 bases, with 3 bases remaining between them. This CDR3 reads CASSLDGNQPQHF. As DNA, the CDR3 is TGCGCCAGCAGCTTGGACGGCAATCAGCCCCAGCATTTT. Full variable domain (remainder filled in from reference TRBV5-1 and TRBJ1-5): KAGVTQTPRYLIKTRGQQVTLSCSPISGHRSVSWYQQTPGQGLQFLFEYFSETQRNKGNFPGRFSGRQFSNSRSEMNVSTLELGDSALYLCASSLDGNQPQHFGDGTRLSIL.

V is TRBV5-1 and J is TRBJ2-1, with 8 bases lining up with TRBD1. V dropped 3 bases and J dropped 6; count of bases not matched to a gene: 2. Germline V gene sequence: CDR1 SGHRS, CDR2 YFSETQ. CDR3 length equals 13 residues. CDR3: CASSWGTGNEQFF. The CDR3 nucleotides read TGCGCCAGCAGCTGGGGGACAGGCAATGAGCAGTTCTTC.